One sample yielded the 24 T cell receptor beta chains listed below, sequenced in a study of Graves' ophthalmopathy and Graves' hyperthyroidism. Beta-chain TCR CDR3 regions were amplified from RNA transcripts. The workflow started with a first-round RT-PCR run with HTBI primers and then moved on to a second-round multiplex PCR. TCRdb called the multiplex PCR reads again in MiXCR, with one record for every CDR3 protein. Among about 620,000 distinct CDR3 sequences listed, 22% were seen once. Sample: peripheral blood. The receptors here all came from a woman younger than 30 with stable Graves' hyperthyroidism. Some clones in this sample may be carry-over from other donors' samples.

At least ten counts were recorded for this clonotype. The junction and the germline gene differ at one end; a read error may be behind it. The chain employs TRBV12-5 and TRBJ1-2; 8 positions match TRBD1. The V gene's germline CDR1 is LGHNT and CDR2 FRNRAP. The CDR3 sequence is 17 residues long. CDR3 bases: TGTGCTAATGGTTTGATGGACAGGGCGCTCCCTAACTATGGCTACACCTTC. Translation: CANGLMDRALPNYGYTF.

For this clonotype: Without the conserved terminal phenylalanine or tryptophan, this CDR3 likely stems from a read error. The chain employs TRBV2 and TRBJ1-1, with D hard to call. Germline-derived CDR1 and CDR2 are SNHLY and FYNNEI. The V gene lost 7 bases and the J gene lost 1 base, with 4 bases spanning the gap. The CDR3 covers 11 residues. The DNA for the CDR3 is TGTGCCAGCATCCAGAACACTGAAGCTTTCCTT. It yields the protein CASIQNTEAFL.

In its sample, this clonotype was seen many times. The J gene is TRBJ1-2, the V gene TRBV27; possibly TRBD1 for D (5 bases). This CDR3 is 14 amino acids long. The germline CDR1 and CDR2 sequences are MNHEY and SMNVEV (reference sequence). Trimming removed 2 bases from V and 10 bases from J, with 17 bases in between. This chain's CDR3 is CASSLDGTRFFYTF. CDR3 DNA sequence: TGTGCCAGCAGTTTAGACGGGACGCGCTTTTTCTACACCTTC.

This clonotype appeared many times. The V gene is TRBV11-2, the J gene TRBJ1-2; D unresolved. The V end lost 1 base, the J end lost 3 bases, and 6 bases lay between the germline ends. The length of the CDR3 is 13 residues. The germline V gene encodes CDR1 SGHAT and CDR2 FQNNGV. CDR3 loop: CASSLGFDYGYTF. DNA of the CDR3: TGTGCCAGCAGCTTAGGCTTTGACTATGGCTACACCTTC.

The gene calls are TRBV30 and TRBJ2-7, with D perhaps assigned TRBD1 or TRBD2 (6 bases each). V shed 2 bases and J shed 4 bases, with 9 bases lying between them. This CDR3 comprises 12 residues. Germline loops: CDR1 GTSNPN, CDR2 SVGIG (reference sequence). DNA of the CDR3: TGTGCCTGGAGTCGGGGGCGATACGAGCAGTACTTC. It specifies CAWSRGRYEQYF. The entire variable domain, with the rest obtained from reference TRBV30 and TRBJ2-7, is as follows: SQTIHQWPATLVQPVGSPLSLECTVEGTSNPNLYWYRQAAGRGLQLLFYSVGIGQISSEVPQNLSASRPQDRQFILSSKKLLLSDSGFYLCAWSRGRYEQYFGPGTRLTVT.

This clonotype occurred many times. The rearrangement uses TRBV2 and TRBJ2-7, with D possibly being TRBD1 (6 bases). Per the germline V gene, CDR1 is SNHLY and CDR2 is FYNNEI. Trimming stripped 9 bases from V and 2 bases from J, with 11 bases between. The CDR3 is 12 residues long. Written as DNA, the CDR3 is TGTGCCAGTAACAGGGTCGCCTACGAGCAGTACTTC. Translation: CASNRVAYEQYF.

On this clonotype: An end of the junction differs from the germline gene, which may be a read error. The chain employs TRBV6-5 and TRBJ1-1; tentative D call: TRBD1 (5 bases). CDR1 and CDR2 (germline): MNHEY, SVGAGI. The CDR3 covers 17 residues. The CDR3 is CASSYHREGRGNTEALF. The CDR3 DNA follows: TGTGCCAGCAGTTACCATAGGGAGGGGAGAGGGAACACTGAAGCTCTCTTT.

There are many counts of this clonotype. CDR3 sequence reads: CASTEQGLGFQPQHF. CDR3 sequence (DNA): TGTGCCAGCACCGAACAGGGCCTCGGTTTCCAGCCCCAGCATTTT. The V call is TRBV2, the J call TRBJ1-5, with D perhaps TRBD1 (6 bases). This CDR3 has 15 residues. Trimming stripped 7 bases from V and 7 bases from J, with 20 bases between. Germline V lookup: CDR1 SNHLY, CDR2 FYNNEI.

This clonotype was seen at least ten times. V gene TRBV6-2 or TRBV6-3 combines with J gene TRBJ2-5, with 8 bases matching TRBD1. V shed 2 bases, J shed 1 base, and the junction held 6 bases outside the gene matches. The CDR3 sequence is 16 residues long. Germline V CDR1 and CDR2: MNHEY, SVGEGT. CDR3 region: CASSYSGTGFQETQYF. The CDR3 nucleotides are TGTGCCAGCAGTTACAGTGGGACAGGCTTCCAAGAGACCCAGTACTTC.

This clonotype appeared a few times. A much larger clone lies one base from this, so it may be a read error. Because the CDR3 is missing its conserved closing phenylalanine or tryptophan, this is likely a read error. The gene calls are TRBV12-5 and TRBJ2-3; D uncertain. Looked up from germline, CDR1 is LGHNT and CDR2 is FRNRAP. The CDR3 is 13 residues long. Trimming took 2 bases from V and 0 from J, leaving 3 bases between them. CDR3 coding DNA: TGTGCTAGTGGTTTGCAGAGCACAGATACGCAGTATTGT. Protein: CASGLQSTDTQYC.

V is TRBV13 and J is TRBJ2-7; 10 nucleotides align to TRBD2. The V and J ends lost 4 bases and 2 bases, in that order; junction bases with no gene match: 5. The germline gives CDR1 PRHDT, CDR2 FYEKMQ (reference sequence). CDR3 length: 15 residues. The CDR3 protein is CASSYGLADPYEQYF. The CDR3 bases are TGTGCCAGCAGCTACGGACTAGCGGATCCCTACGAGCAGTACTTC.

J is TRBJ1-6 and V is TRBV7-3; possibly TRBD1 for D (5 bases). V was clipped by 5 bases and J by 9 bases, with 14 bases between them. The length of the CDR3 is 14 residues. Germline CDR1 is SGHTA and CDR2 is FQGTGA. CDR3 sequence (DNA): TGTGCCAGCAGCGAGACAGTCTGGAGTTCACCCCTCCACTTT. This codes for CASSETVWSSPLHF.

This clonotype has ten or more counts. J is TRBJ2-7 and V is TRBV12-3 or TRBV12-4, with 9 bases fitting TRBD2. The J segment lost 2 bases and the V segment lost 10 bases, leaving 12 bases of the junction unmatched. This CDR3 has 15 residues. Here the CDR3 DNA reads TGTGCCACCCGGGGTAGCGGGAGCGGTACCTACGAGCAGTACTTC. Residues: CATRGSGSGTYEQYF.

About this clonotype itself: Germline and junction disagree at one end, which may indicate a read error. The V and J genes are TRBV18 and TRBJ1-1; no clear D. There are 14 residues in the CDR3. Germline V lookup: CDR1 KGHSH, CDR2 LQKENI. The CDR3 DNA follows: TGTGGCAGCTCACCACCGGCAGGGAACACTGAAGCTTTCTTT. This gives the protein CGSSPPAGNTEAFF.

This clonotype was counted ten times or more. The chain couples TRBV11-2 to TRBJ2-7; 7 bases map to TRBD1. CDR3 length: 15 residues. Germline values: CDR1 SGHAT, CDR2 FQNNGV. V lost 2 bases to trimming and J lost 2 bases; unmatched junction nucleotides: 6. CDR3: CASSLNPGQTYEQYF. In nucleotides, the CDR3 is TGTGCCAGCAGCTTAAACCCGGGACAGACCTACGAGCAGTACTTC.

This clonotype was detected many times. This chain's CDR3 is CSAPRQGIETQYF. The CDR3 nucleotides are TGCAGTGCTCCCCGACAGGGGATTGAGACCCAGTACTTC. The chain links TRBV20-1 to TRBJ2-5, with 8 nucleotides matching TRBD1. The CDR3 has 13 residues. The junction had 7 bases not matched to a gene; V was cut back by 5 bases and J by 5 bases. In germline, CDR1 is DFQATT, CDR2 SNEGSKA (reference sequence).

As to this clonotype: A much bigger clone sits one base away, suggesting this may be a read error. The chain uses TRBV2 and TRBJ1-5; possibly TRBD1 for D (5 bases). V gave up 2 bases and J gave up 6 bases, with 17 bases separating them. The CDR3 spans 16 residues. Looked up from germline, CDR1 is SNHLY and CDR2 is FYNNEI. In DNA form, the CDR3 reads TGTGCCAGCAGTGAAATCAAGGGGATCCGAGCTCAGCCCCAGCATTTT. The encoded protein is CASSEIKGIRAQPQHF.

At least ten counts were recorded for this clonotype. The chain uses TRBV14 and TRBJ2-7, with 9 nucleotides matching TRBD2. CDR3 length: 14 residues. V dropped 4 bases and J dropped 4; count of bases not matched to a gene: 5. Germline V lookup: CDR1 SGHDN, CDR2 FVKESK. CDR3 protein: CASSPQGLAYEQYF. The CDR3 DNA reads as TGTGCCAGCAGCCCACAGGGACTAGCTTACGAGCAGTACTTC.

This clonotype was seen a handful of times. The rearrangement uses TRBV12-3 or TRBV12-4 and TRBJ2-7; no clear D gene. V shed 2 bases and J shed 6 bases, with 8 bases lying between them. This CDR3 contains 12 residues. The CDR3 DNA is TGTGCCAGCAGTTTATTAGAAGCCGAGCAGTACTTC. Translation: CASSLLEAEQYF.

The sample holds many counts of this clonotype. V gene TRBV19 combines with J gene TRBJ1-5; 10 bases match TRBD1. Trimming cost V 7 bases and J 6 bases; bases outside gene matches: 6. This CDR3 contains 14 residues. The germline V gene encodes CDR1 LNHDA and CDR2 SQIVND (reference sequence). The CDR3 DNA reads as TGTGCCAGTAATGACAGGGGGCGAGGTCAGCCCCAGCATTTT. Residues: CASNDRGRGQPQHF.

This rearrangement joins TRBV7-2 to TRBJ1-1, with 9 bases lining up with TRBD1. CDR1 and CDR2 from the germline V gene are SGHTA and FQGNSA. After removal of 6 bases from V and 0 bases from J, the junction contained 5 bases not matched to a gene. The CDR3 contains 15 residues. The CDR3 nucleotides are TGTGCCAGCAGGCTACAGGGGGCGCTGAACACTGAAGCTTTCTTT. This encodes CASRLQGALNTEAFF.

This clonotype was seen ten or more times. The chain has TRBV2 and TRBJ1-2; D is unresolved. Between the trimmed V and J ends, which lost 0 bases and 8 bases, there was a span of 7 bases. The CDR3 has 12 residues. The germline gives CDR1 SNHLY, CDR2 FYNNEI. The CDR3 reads CASSEALGGYTF. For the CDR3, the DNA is TGTGCCAGCAGTGAAGCGCTAGGGGGCTACACCTTC.

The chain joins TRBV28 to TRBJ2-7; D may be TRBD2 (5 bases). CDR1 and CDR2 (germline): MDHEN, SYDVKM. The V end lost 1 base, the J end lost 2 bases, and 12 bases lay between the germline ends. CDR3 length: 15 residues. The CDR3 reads CASSLFSGSTYEQYF. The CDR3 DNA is TGTGCCAGCAGTTTATTTTCGGGGTCAACCTACGAGCAGTACTTC.

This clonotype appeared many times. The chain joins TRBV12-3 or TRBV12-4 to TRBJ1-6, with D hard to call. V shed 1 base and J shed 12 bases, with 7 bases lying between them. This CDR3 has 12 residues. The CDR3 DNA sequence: TGTGCCAGCAGTTTAGGACCGGAACCCCTCCACTTT. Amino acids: CASSLGPEPLHF.